The 7 T cell receptor beta chains reported below all come from one sample, sequenced in a study of beta chain features in type 1 diabetes. Study results and limitations: TCRB CDR3 length was moderately but significantly reduced in all four CD4+ subsets of Type 1 diabetes patients.

The whole isolated RNA underwent reverse transcription, so sequencing captured expressed TCRB transcripts. The assay was immunoSEQ multiplex PCR, and TCRdb's table has in-frame clones only and misses some. Counted here are under 300,000 clones, roughly 13% occurring once; the ten biggest clones make up approximately 0.018%. These TCRs are of unknown antigen specificity. Sequenced: naive CD4+ T cells from blood. The receptors stem from a man aged 25-45 years with type 1 diabetes.

This clone has only a few counts. V usage is TRBV7-8 and J usage is TRBJ2-3; the match to TRBD2 covers 9 bases. CDR1 and CDR2 from the germline V gene are SGHVS and FQNEAQ. This CDR3 is built from 16 residues. The J segment lost 7 bases and the V segment lost 1 base, leaving 9 bases of the junction unmatched. CDR3 DNA sequence: TGTGCCAGCAGCTTAGAACCTAGCGGGGAGGTGAATACGCAGTATTTT. It translates to CASSLEPSGEVNTQYF. The whole variable domain, filled in from reference TRBV7-8 and TRBJ2-3, reads GAGVSQSPRYKVAKRGQDVALRCDPISGHVSLFWYQQALGQGPEFLTYFQNEAQLDKSGLPSDRFFAERPEGSVSTLKIQRTQQEDSAVYLCASSLEPSGEVNTQYFGPGTRLTVL.

This chain links TRBV18 with TRBJ2-3, with TRBD2 as a possible D gene (6 bases). Germline V gives CDR1 KGHSH, CDR2 LQKENI. This CDR3 comprises 15 residues. V was clipped by 3 bases and J by 8 bases, with 18 bases between them. The CDR3 sequence is CASSPYSGPEGTQYF. The DNA for the CDR3 is TGTGCCAGCTCACCTTATAGCGGCCCGGAGGGTACGCAGTATTTT.

As concerns this clone: A read error may explain this, as a much larger clone is one base away. CDR3 loop: CAWSPQEAQYF. Here the CDR3 DNA reads TGTGCCTGGAGCCCGCAAGAGGCCCAGTACTTC. The gene calls are TRBV30 and TRBJ2-5; D is uncertain. Germline values: CDR1 GTSNPN, CDR2 SVGIG (reference sequence). The CDR3 contains 11 residues.

The CDR3 DNA reads TGCAGCGCCTGGCTCTCCTACGAGCAGTACTTC. It is translated as CSAWLSYEQYF. The rearrangement joins TRBV29-1 to TRBJ2-7; D uncertain. CDR1 SQVTM and CDR2 ANQGSEA come from the germline V gene. V was shortened by 7 bases and J by 0 bases, with 7 bases between the two germline ends. The CDR3 spans 11 residues.

The chain joins TRBV7-2 to TRBJ1-1, with a tentative D call TRBD1 (5 bases). The CDR3 has 14 residues. The V end lost 5 bases, the J end lost 1 base, and 11 bases lay between the germline ends. CDR1 SGHTA and CDR2 FQGNSA come from the germline V gene. The CDR3 is CASSPGPQNTEAFF. CDR3 DNA: TGTGCCAGCAGCCCAGGGCCCCAGAACACTGAAGCTTTCTTT.

There are a few counts of this clone. The DNA for the CDR3 is TGTGCCAGCAGCTTAGGCGACACAGGTTACGAAAAACTGTTTTTT. Its protein product is CASSLGDTGYEKLFF. This sequence joins TRBV7-6 and TRBJ1-4; weak D call: TRBD1 (5 bases). Trimming shortened V by 1 base and J by 8 bases, and 14 bases separated the two germline ends. Per the germline V gene, CDR1 is SGHVS and CDR2 is FNYEAQ. The CDR3 contains 15 residues.

This chain joins TRBV4-2 and TRBJ2-3, with TRBD2 matching over 10 bases. Per the germline V gene, CDR1 is LGHNA and CDR2 is YNFKEQ. The CDR3 is 17 amino acids. The V and J ends lost 4 bases and 0 bases, in that order; junction bases with no gene match: 7. The CDR3, as DNA: TGTGCCAGCAGCCTTCGACTAGCGGGTTCTAGCACAGATACGCAGTATTTT. Translated: CASSLRLAGSSTDTQYF.